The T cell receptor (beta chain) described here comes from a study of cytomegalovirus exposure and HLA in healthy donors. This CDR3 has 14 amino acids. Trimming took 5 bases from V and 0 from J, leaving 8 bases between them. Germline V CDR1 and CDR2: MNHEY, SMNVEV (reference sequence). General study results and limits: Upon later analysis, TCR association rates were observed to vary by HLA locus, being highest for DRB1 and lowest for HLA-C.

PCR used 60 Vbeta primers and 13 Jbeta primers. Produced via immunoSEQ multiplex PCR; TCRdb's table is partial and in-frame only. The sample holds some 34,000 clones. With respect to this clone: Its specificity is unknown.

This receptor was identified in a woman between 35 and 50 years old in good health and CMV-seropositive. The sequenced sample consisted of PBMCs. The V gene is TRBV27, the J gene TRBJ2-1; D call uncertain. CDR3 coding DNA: TGTGCCAGCAGTACCGGTAGCTCCTACAATGAGCAGTTCTTC. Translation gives CASSTGSSYNEQFF.